These T cell receptor beta chains were read from a single sample in a study of T cell responses to AZD1222 COVID-19 vaccine. Here immunoSEQ multiplex PCR was the method, and the copy in TCRdb shows in-frame clones only, minus some. The table records 120,000 or so clones, 89% of them present only once. Source: peripheral blood, taken on day 0 of AZD1222 vaccination. The receptors come from an adult in good health. The CDR3 runs from the conserved cysteine through the conserved F or W. The D gene is left open where the match is weak. Some rows mark clone size as missing; the rest say once, few, many or name a class of expanded clone.

NA,TRBV4-1,15,TRBJ2-1,TRBD1,CASSLGTASGNEQFF,TGCGCCAGCAGCCTCGGGACAGCCTCGGGCAATGAGCAGTTCTTC
NA,TRBV28,14,TRBJ1-2,NA,CASSFGTENYGYTF,TGTGCCAGCAGTTTCGGTACGGAGAACTATGGCTACACCTTC
NA,TRBV5-1,14,TRBJ2-7,TRBD2,CASTKGGSLFEQYF,TGCGCCAGCACCAAGGGCGGGAGTCTATTCGAGCAGTACTTC
NA,TRBV4-1,15,TRBJ2-7,NA,CASSQGTGTPYEQYF,TGCGCCAGCAGCCAAGGAACCGGGACTCCCTACGAGCAGTACTTC
NA,TRBV5-6,14,TRBJ2-7,NA,CASSNLAASYEQYF,TGTGCCAGCAGCAACCTAGCTGCCTCCTACGAGCAGTACTTC
NA,TRBV12-3/TRBV12-4,11,TRBJ2-7,NA,CASSFGYEQYF,TGTGCCAGCAGTTTTGGATACGAGCAGTACTTC
NA,TRBV9,16,TRBJ2-1,NA,CASSPPGRSSDNEQFF,TGTGCCAGCAGCCCCCCTGGGAGGTCCTCTGACAATGAGCAGTTCTTC
NA,TRBV11-3,15,TRBJ2-3,TRBD2,CASSLDPAGVDTQYF,TGTGCCAGCAGCTTAGATCCAGCGGGAGTAGATACGCAGTATTTT
NA,TRBV28,13,TRBJ1-2,NA,CASRDGGNYGYTF,TGTGCCAGCAGGGATGGGGGTAACTATGGCTACACCTTC
NA,TRBV6-6,17,TRBJ1-4,NA,CASSPPGRLLANEKLFF,TGTGCCAGCAGTCCGCCGGGACGGTTACTGGCTAATGAAAAACTGTTTTTT
once,TRBV18,15,TRBJ2-5,NA,CASSPREGAMETQYF,TGTGCCAGCTCACCAAGGGAGGGGGCGATGGAGACCCAGTACTTC
NA,TRBV11-2,15,TRBJ2-7,TRBD2,CASSYRAGGSYEQYF,TGTGCCAGCAGCTATAGAGCGGGAGGTTCCTACGAGCAGTACTTC
NA,TRBV7-2,16,TRBJ2-5,NA,CASSLSGTRGQETQYF,TGTGCCAGCAGCTTATCGGGGACAAGGGGTCAAGAGACCCAGTACTTC
NA,TRBV19,13,TRBJ2-3,NA,CASRGAQSDTQYF,TGTGCCAGTAGAGGGGCCCAGTCAGATACGCAGTATTTT
NA,TRBV4-2,15,TRBJ1-6,NA,CASSPSGRGNSPLHF,TGTGCCAGCAGCCCCAGCGGTAGGGGGAATTCACCCCTCCACTTT
once,TRBV10-3,16,TRBJ1-6,NA,CAISEFPAFGNSPLHF,TGTGCCATCAGTGAGTTCCCGGCATTCGGTAATTCACCCCTCCACTTT
once,TRBV20-1,13,TRBJ1-2,NA,CSASSVGDYGYTF,TGCAGTGCTAGTTCCGTCGGCGACTATGGCTACACCTTC
NA,TRBV9,14,TRBJ1-5,NA,CASSAGTYLQPQHF,TGTGCCAGCAGCGCGGGGACCTACCTTCAGCCCCAGCATTTT
NA,TRBV11-2,17,TRBJ2-7,TRBD2,CASRLIVSSGSWLEQYF,TGTGCCAGCAGGCTAATTGTGTCTAGCGGGAGTTGGCTCGAGCAGTACTTC
NA,TRBV6-2/TRBV6-3,16,TRBJ2-7,TRBD2,CASSYSRTSGRSEQYF,TGTGCCAGCAGTTACTCGAGGACTAGCGGGAGGAGTGAGCAGTACTTC
NA,TRBV6-4,14,TRBJ2-3,TRBD1,CASSGTGEADTQYF,TGTGCCAGCAGCGGGACAGGGGAAGCAGATACGCAGTATTTT
once,TRBV6-2/TRBV6-3,15,TRBJ2-7,TRBD2,CASSYIAGERHEQYF,TGTGCCAGCAGTTACATAGCGGGAGAGAGGCACGAGCAGTACTTC
NA,TRBV9,18,TRBJ2-2,NA,CASSVAGYVQANTGELFF,TGTGCCAGCAGCGTAGCTGGCTATGTTCAGGCGAACACCGGGGAGCTGTTTTTT
few,TRBV4-1,12,TRBJ1-2,NA,CASSQDRQDYTF,TGCGCCAGCAGCCAAGATCGGCAGGACTACACCTTC
few,TRBV24-1,13,TRBJ2-2,NA,CATCRGDTGELFF,TGTGCCACCTGCCGAGGGGACACCGGGGAGCTGTTTTTT
NA,TRBV2,15,TRBJ1-2,TRBD1,CASSGAGTAYSGYTF,TGTGCCAGCAGTGGGGCCGGGACAGCTTATTCTGGCTACACCTTC
NA,TRBV3-1/TRBV3-2,15,TRBJ1-5,NA,CASSLTGQPNQPQHF,TGTGCCAGCAGCCTCACCGGACAGCCCAATCAGCCCCAGCATTTT
NA,TRBV27,11,TRBJ2-1,TRBD2,CASRSGSEQFF,TGTGCCAGCAGAAGCGGGAGTGAGCAGTTCTTC
NA,TRBV11-2,13,TRBJ1-2,NA,CASSLTGSFGYTF,TGTGCCAGCAGCCTCACCGGTAGTTTTGGCTACACCTTC
NA,TRBV19,16,TRBJ2-1,TRBD2,CASSGGLAGVVDEQFF,TGTGCCAGTAGTGGGGGACTAGCGGGAGTGGTGGATGAGCAGTTCTTC
NA,TRBV7-9,14,TRBJ2-7,TRBD2,CASRRTSGGYEQYF,TGTGCCAGCAGGCGGACTAGCGGGGGGTACGAGCAGTACTTC
once,TRBV7-2,14,TRBJ1-5,NA,CASSGDTTDQPQHF,TGTGCCAGCAGCGGAGATACAACGGATCAGCCCCAGCATTTT
NA,TRBV11-2,13,TRBJ2-7,TRBD1,CASRGTDSYEQYF,TGTGCCAGCAGGGGGACAGATTCCTACGAGCAGTACTTC
NA,TRBV19,14,TRBJ2-1,NA,CASRSGGTLDEQFF,TGTGCCAGTAGATCAGGGGGGACACTGGATGAGCAGTTCTTC
once,TRBV2,15,TRBJ2-7,NA,CASSKGPSHAYEQYF,TGTGCCAGCAGTAAAGGGCCATCCCATGCCTACGAGCAGTACTTC
NA,TRBV28,14,TRBJ1-5,TRBD1,CASSFSQGDQPQHF,TGTGCCAGCAGTTTCTCGCAGGGGGATCAGCCCCAGCATTTT
NA,TRBV3-1/TRBV3-2,15,TRBJ2-7,NA,CASSQDHPGSDEQYF,TGTGCCAGCAGCCAAGATCATCCCGGCTCGGACGAGCAGTACTTC
NA,TRBV28,14,TRBJ1-2,NA,CASGEIGLASGYTF,TGTGCCAGCGGGGAAATAGGGCTAGCGAGCGGCTACACCTTC
NA,TRBV4-1,14,TRBJ2-7,NA,CASSQDPGIYEQYF,TGCGCCAGCAGCCAAGATCCAGGGATCTACGAGCAGTACTTC
NA,TRBV6-2/TRBV6-3,16,TRBJ1-3,NA,CASSATDPRTGNTIYF,TGTGCCAGCAGCGCCACTGACCCTAGAACTGGAAACACCATATATTTT
NA,TRBV6-6,16,TRBJ2-5,NA,CASSPAPRTAEETQYF,TGTGCCAGCAGTCCTGCCCCCCGGACAGCCGAAGAGACCCAGTACTTC